The rows below give T cell receptor beta chains drawn from one sample of a study of blood T cell repertoires in COVID-19. Sequencing used immunoSEQ multiplex PCR; TCRdb keeps in-frame clones, though not all of them. The sample consists of approximately 210,000 clones, about 85% of them appearing once. The specimen was peripheral blood. These receptor sequences come from a man aged 40-50 years with acute or convalescent COVID-19. The CDR3 runs from the conserved cysteine through the conserved F or W. A D gene is named only where the DNA matches it firmly. Not every row has a clone size; where given, it reads once, few, many or a size class.

j_call | v_call | d_call | clone_size | cdr3_aa | cdr3_nt
TRBJ2-7 | TRBV10-3 | NA | NA | CATRGRQENYEQYF | TGTGCCACTCGGGGAAGACAGGAGAACTACGAGCAGTACTTC
TRBJ1-5 | TRBV4-1 | NA | NA | CASSQAGRGYRPQHF | TGCGCCAGCAGCCAAGCAGGCCGGGGTTACAGGCCCCAGCATTTT
TRBJ1-2 | TRBV9 | NA | NA | CASSVITGSYGYTF | TGTGCCAGCAGCGTGATTACAGGCTCCTATGGCTACACCTTC
TRBJ1-2 | TRBV6-1 | TRBD1 | once | CASSVGDRVGGYGYTF | TGTGCCAGCAGTGTTGGAGACAGGGTAGGAGGTTATGGCTACACCTTC
TRBJ1-4 | TRBV5-4 | TRBD1 | once | CASSEGAANEKLFF | TGTGCCAGCAGCGAGGGGGCGGCTAATGAAAAACTGTTTTTT
TRBJ2-1 | TRBV28 | NA | once | CASSTPETYNEQFF | TGTGCCAGCAGTACCCCGGAGACCTACAATGAGCAGTTCTTC
TRBJ1-5 | TRBV5-6 | TRBD1 | once | CASSSGQGPSNQPQHF | TGTGCCAGCAGCTCCGGACAGGGACCTAGCAATCAGCCCCAGCATTTT
TRBJ1-2 | TRBV4-1 | TRBD1 | NA | CASSQEQGGYGYTF | TGCGCCAGCAGCCAAGAACAGGGGGGATATGGCTACACCTTC
TRBJ1-2 | TRBV6-1 | NA | NA | CASSERGRVDGYTF | TGTGCCAGCAGTGAAAGGGGCAGGGTAGATGGCTACACCTTC
TRBJ2-7 | TRBV10-3 | TRBD1 | NA | CAILRDRAAEQYF | TGTGCCATCCTCCGGGACAGGGCAGCCGAGCAGTACTTC